Listed below are T cell receptor beta chains from one sample, sequenced in a study of T cells in Graves' hyperthyroidism and ophthalmopathy. TCRdb re-derived calls from the multiplex PCR reads in MiXCR, one entry per CDR3 protein. The sample has approximately 590,000 distinct CDR3 sequences, about 45% seen once. Sequencing was carried out using peripheral blood or thyroid tissue (not recorded which). The receptor source for this set is a woman under 30 with Graves' hyperthyroidism. Both conserved end residues are part of each CDR3. D genes are given only for firm matches. Not every row has a clone size; where given, it reads once, few, many or a size class.

V	J	D	size	CDR3
TRBV24-1	TRBJ2-7	-	-	CATSSALSSYEQYF
TRBV12-3/TRBV12-4	TRBJ1-2	-	-	CASIAGYNNGYTF
TRBV7-2	TRBJ2-7	-	-	CASTYFGLGYEQYF
TRBV2	TRBJ2-5	-	-	CASSLDGGIMETQYF
TRBV2	TRBJ1-1	-	once	CASSEGSGEAFF
TRBV24-1	TRBJ1-2	-	-	CATSDTRDSYGYTF
TRBV7-9	TRBJ1-2	-	-	CASSLAASGDGYTF
TRBV7-3	TRBJ2-7	TRBD2	few	CASSLIAGGPVEQYF
TRBV20-1	TRBJ2-7	-	few	CSASSQLSYEQYF
TRBV13	TRBJ1-1	-	few	CASSLLGTNTEAFF
TRBV7-9	TRBJ1-5	-	-	CASSLDTGDQPQHF
TRBV2	TRBJ2-2	-	few	CASSESRITGELFF
TRBV7-8	TRBJ2-7	TRBD2	-	CASSLASSGREQYF
TRBV29-1	TRBJ2-7	-	-	CSVEVGASYEQYF
TRBV20-1	TRBJ2-7	TRBD2	few	CSAVREAYEQYF